This entry lists 25 T cell receptor beta chains sequenced from one sample in a study of technical replicates of blood from a handful of donors. TCRdb keeps only in-frame clones here, not all; method: immunoSEQ multiplex PCR. The sample lists 95,000 to 100,000 clones, 96% seen once, with roughly 0.19% in the top ten. Sequencing input: T cells isolated from PBMCs. These TCRs come from a human donor in good health.

The V gene is TRBV15, the J gene TRBJ2-1, with 9 bases identical to TRBD2. This CDR3 region has 15 residues. Germline trimming cut 8 bases from V and 1 base from J; bases unmatched to any gene: 6. Germline CDR1 reads LNHNV; CDR2 reads YYDKDF (reference sequence). CDR3 sequence reads: CATSRGRESYNEQFF. CDR3 sequence (DNA): TGTGCCACCTCTCGCGGGAGGGAATCCTACAATGAGCAGTTCTTC.

This sequence joins TRBV19 and TRBJ1-4, with D perhaps matching TRBD1 (5 bases). The germline V gene has CDR1 LNHDA and CDR2 SQIVND (reference sequence). The CDR3 is 15 residues long. Trimming removed 2 bases from V and 4 bases from J, with 11 bases in between. The CDR3 loop is CASSILEGVNEKLFF. CDR3 nucleotides: TGTGCCAGTAGTATACTGGAAGGGGTTAATGAAAAACTGTTTTTT.

The chain couples TRBV27 to TRBJ2-7, with D possibly being TRBD1 (6 bases). Germline V lookup: CDR1 MNHEY, CDR2 SMNVEV (reference sequence). The V gene lost 3 bases and the J gene lost 3 bases, with 12 bases spanning the gap. The CDR3 is 14 amino acids. The DNA for the CDR3 is TGTGCCAGCAGTTTGGGGCAGGGGCTCTACGAGCAGTACTTC. This gives the protein CASSLGQGLYEQYF.

In regard to this clone: One junction end does not reproduce the germline sequence, and a read error may be involved. This chain joins TRBV7-8 and TRBJ2-6; D ambiguous. The CDR3 covers 12 residues. The germline CDR1 and CDR2 sequences are SGHVS and FQNEAQ. The CDR3 bases are TGTGCCAGCAGCTCTAGGGCCAACGTCCTGACTTTC. Translating gives CASSSRANVLTF.

The gene calls are TRBV7-3 and TRBJ2-5; perhaps TRBD1 as D (7 bases). Trimming removed 4 bases from V and 4 bases from J, with 13 bases in between. CDR3 length equals 14 residues. Looked up from germline, CDR1 is SGHTA and CDR2 is FQGTGA. CDR3 sequence: CASSSQGGPETQYF. CDR3 DNA sequence: TGTGCCAGCAGCTCCCAGGGGGGTCCAGAGACCCAGTACTTC.

The chain employs TRBV25-1 and TRBJ2-2; 8 nucleotides match TRBD1. This CDR3 is 17 amino acids long. The germline CDR1 and CDR2 sequences are MGHDK and SYGVNS. V shed 3 bases, J shed 5 bases, and the junction held 11 bases outside the gene matches. For the CDR3, the DNA is TGTGCCAGCAGTGACGGTAGGGCAGGGGGCAGGACCGGGGAGCTGTTTTTT. This sequence encodes CASSDGRAGGRTGELFF.

The V call is TRBV7-9, the J call TRBJ2-3; TRBD2 aligns across 10 bases. The CDR3 contains 17 residues. CDR1 is SEHNR, CDR2 FQNEAQ, per germline (reference sequence). Trimming took 3 bases from V and 5 from J; bases not matched to a gene: 11. The CDR3 coding sequence is TGTGCCAGCAGCTTTACTCAGCGGGGGGGCCTAGGAGATACGCAGTATTTT. Its protein product is CASSFTQRGGLGDTQYF.

The rearrangement links TRBV9 to TRBJ1-1; perhaps TRBD1 as D (5 bases). From germline, CDR1 is SGDLS and CDR2 YYNGEE. V dropped 3 bases and J dropped 1 base, with 10 bases sitting between them. This CDR3 is 14 amino acids long. Written as DNA, the CDR3 is TGTGCCAGCAGCGCAAACCAGGGGAACACTGAAGCTTTCTTT. It is translated as CASSANQGNTEAFF.

The chain carries TRBV6-5 and TRBJ1-1; D is unclear. CDR3 length equals 13 residues. V was trimmed by 6 bases and J by 2 bases, leaving 10 bases between them. Germline lookup yields CDR1 MNHEY and CDR2 SVGAGI. The CDR3: CASSWALNTEAFF. As DNA, the CDR3 is TGTGCCAGCAGCTGGGCCTTAAACACTGAAGCTTTCTTT.

This clone came up once. This chain links TRBV9 with TRBJ2-3; 9 bases agree with TRBD2. The germline gives CDR1 SGDLS, CDR2 YYNGEE. The CDR3 has 15 amino acids. Germline trimming cut 4 bases from V and 3 bases from J; bases unmatched to any gene: 6. For the CDR3, the DNA is TGTGCCAGCAGCCCCACTAGCGGGCTGACAGATACGCAGTATTTT. Amino acid sequence: CASSPTSGLTDTQYF. Together with reference TRBV9 and TRBJ2-3, the CDR3 gives the full variable domain: DSGVTQTPKHLITATGQRVTLRCSPRSGDLSVYWYQQSLDQGLQFLIQYYNGEERAKGNILERFSAQQFPDLHSELNLSSLELGDSALYFCASSPTSGLTDTQYFGPGTRLTVL.

The CDR3 bases are TGTGCCAGCAGCTTAAGGCTCTATGGCTACACCTTC. Protein product: CASSLRLYGYTF. This sequence joins TRBV7-3 and TRBJ1-2; D is unclear. The V end lost 1 base, the J end lost 4 bases, and 4 bases lay between the germline ends. Germline CDR1 reads SGHTA; CDR2 reads FQGTGA. The CDR3 sequence is 12 residues long.

The chain links TRBV20-1 to TRBJ2-7; D possibly corresponds to TRBD1 (5 bases). V shed 0 bases and J shed 5 bases, with 5 bases lying between them. Per germline, CDR1 DFQATT and CDR2 SNEGSKA (reference sequence). The length of the CDR3 is 11 residues. The CDR3 sequence: CSARDRDEQYF. The CDR3 DNA reads as TGCAGTGCTAGAGACAGGGACGAGCAGTACTTC.

This clone was picked up one time. The chain recombines TRBV5-4 with TRBJ1-1, with TRBD1 as a possible D gene (6 bases). The CDR3 is 14 residues long. V was pared by 4 bases and J by 1 base, with 11 bases between. Looked up from germline, CDR1 is SGHNT and CDR2 is YYREEE (reference sequence). CDR3 sequence reads: CASSPTGTNTEAFF. The DNA for the CDR3 is TGTGCCAGCAGCCCGACAGGCACGAACACTGAAGCTTTCTTT.

The J gene is TRBJ1-1, the V gene TRBV9; 9 bases fit TRBD1. CDR1 is SGDLS and CDR2 is YYNGEE in the germline V gene. V shed 3 bases and J 3 bases; nucleotides not matched to a gene: 6. The CDR3 runs to 15 residues. CDR3 loop: CASSGWTGVDTEAFF. DNA for the CDR3: TGTGCCAGCAGCGGTTGGACAGGGGTGGACACTGAAGCTTTCTTT.

CDR3 sequence reads: CASGLAYTGDEQYF. CDR3 coding DNA: TGTGCTAGTGGTTTGGCCTATACAGGGGACGAGCAGTACTTC. The chain combines TRBV12-5 with TRBJ2-7; 7 bases map to TRBD1. The length of the CDR3 is 14 residues. V shed 1 base, J shed 5 bases, and the junction held 5 bases outside the gene matches. Germline V lookup: CDR1 LGHNT, CDR2 FRNRAP.

Only one count was recorded for this clone. The chain employs TRBV7-3 and TRBJ1-5; 8 nucleotides agree with TRBD1. The germline gives CDR1 SGHTA, CDR2 FQGTGA. With V trimmed by 5 bases and J by 0 bases, 18 bases remained unmatched. The CDR3 has 20 amino acids. The CDR3 nucleotides are TGTGCCAGCAGCCATAAGGGTGAACAGGGGGGAAAATATAGCAATCAGCCCCAGCATTTT. This gives the protein CASSHKGEQGGKYSNQPQHF.

This CDR3 reads CASGLGAGVSSPLHF. CDR3 in DNA: TGTGCCAGCGGCCTAGGGGCAGGGGTGAGTTCACCCCTCCACTTT. V and J are TRBV6-5 and TRBJ1-6, with D tentatively TRBD1 (6 bases). V was clipped by 8 bases and J by 9 bases, with 20 bases between them. Germline V CDR1 and CDR2: MNHEY, SVGAGI. The CDR3 length is 15 residues.

V usage is TRBV28 and J usage is TRBJ1-1; D call uncertain. From germline, CDR1 is MDHEN and CDR2 SYDVKM. The V gene lost 1 base and the J gene lost 3 bases, with 12 bases spanning the gap. This CDR3 comprises 15 residues. The CDR3 nucleotides read TGTGCCAGCAGTTTATTGTCCATAGTACACACTGAAGCTTTCTTT. Its protein is CASSLLSIVHTEAFF.

This sequence joins TRBV4-1 and TRBJ2-7; D remains ambiguous. Trimming took 4 bases from V and 3 from J, leaving 10 bases between them. There are 13 residues in the CDR3. Germline-derived CDR1 and CDR2 are MGHRA and YSYEKL. CDR3 sequence reads: CASSPQKNYEQYF. The CDR3 nucleotides read TGCGCCAGCAGCCCGCAGAAAAACTACGAGCAGTACTTC.

The V gene is TRBV28, the J gene TRBJ2-2, with TRBD1 matching over 8 bases. V trimming: 3 bases; J trimming: 1 base; junction bases outside the gene matches: 4. Per germline, CDR1 MDHEN and CDR2 SYDVKM. The CDR3 is made up of 16 amino acids. The CDR3 spells CASSFRQGLNTGELFF. The CDR3 nucleotides read TGTGCCAGCAGTTTTCGACAGGGGTTGAACACCGGGGAGCTGTTTTTT.

The chain combines TRBV5-1 with TRBJ2-7; 11 bases are a match to TRBD2. The J segment lost 1 base and the V segment lost 0 bases, leaving 6 bases of the junction unmatched. The germline gives CDR1 SGHRS, CDR2 YFSETQ. The CDR3 covers 17 residues. The CDR3 nucleotides read TGCGCCAGCAGCTTGGGCTTGGGACTAGCGGCATCCTACGAGCAGTACTTC. Protein: CASSLGLGLAASYEQYF.

This rearrangement joins TRBV2 to TRBJ2-1; D is possibly TRBD1 (6 bases). This CDR3 contains 14 residues. Germline values: CDR1 SNHLY, CDR2 FYNNEI. V was shortened by 2 bases and J by 6 bases, with 11 bases between the two germline ends. In DNA, the CDR3 is TGTGCCAGCAGTGAACCCGGGACAAGCAATGAGCAGTTCTTC. It encodes CASSEPGTSNEQFF.

This clone occurred once. The chain uses TRBV5-1 and TRBJ2-1; 10 bases map to TRBD2. V dropped 0 bases and J dropped 6; count of bases not matched to a gene: 15. CDR3 length equals 19 residues. Germline CDR1 reads SGHRS; CDR2 reads YFSETQ. CDR3 sequence (DNA): TGCGCCAGCAGCTTGGCCATGCTAGCGGGGGTACAGGTGGGCAATGAGCAGTTCTTC. This gives the protein CASSLAMLAGVQVGNEQFF.

J is TRBJ2-2 and V is TRBV7-9; 7 positions agree with TRBD2. The V segment lost 5 bases and the J segment 6 bases; nucleotides outside the gene matches: 18. The CDR3 contains 18 residues. Germline CDR1 is SEHNR and CDR2 is FQNEAQ (reference sequence). This CDR3 reads CASSLLKGRASTSGELFF. CDR3 DNA: TGTGCCAGCAGCCTTTTAAAAGGGAGGGCCTCCACGTCCGGGGAGCTGTTTTTT. Full variable domain (remainder filled in from reference TRBV7-9 and TRBJ2-2): DTGVSQNPRHKITKRGQNVTFRCDPISEHNRLYWYRQTLGQGPEFLTYFQNEAQLEKSRLLSDRFSAERPKGSFSTLEIQRTEQGDSAMYLCASSLLKGRASTSGELFFGEGSRLTVL.

The chain carries TRBV5-5 and TRBJ1-5; perhaps TRBD1 as D (5 bases). V was pared by 0 bases and J by 7 bases, with 11 bases between. CDR1 and CDR2 (germline): SGHKS, YYEKEE (reference sequence). This CDR3 contains 14 residues. The CDR3 sequence is CASSLVGAGQPQHF. The CDR3 coding sequence is TGTGCCAGCAGCTTGGTCGGGGCGGGACAGCCCCAGCATTTT.